The T cell receptor beta chain under discussion was sequenced for a study of shared clonotypes between healthy human individuals. The CDR3 covers 16 residues. The V gene's germline CDR1 is SGHRS and CDR2 YFSETQ. V was clipped by 0 bases and J by 1 base, with 11 bases between them. Sorted-subset replicate PCR reactions contained roughly 190 ng DNA, corresponding to some 29,000 T cell genomes. Per the authors' pipeline: Junction-only immunoSEQ sequences carried no quality scores, so filtering differed. Assay used: immunoSEQ multiplex PCR; TCRdb lists only in-frame clones, some missing. That table is the source of V, J and clone size, and D and trimming were worked out from the DNA. Of millions of clones listed, about 94% are singletons. CD45RO-negative CD8 cells positively selected for CCR7 made up the naive population, which excluded terminally differentiated effector memory CD45RA+ cells. With regard to this clone: Its antigen is not identified.

Study findings and constraints: Compared with memory subsets, naive subsets generally had larger estimated richness.

Material: naive CD8+ T cells sorted from blood. This chain uses TRBV5-1 with TRBJ2-1; D is unresolved. The receptor was isolated from a man aged 18 to 30 in good health. This CDR3 reads CASSLALTRSYNEQFF. In nucleotides, the CDR3 is TGCGCCAGCAGCTTGGCCCTGACCAGATCCTACAATGAGCAGTTCTTC.